The TCR beta chain described here comes from a study of response to subunit inactivated influenza vaccine. Overall study findings and caveats: With each seasonal influenza vaccination, the authors suggested, few new T cells are recruited.

V was pared by 6 bases and J by 3 bases, with 12 bases between. The V gene's germline CDR1 is MNHEY and CDR2 SVGEGT. This CDR3 spans 14 amino acids. With regard to this clonotype: The antigen is not known.

Via MiXCR, TCRdb re-called the RT-PCR reads, giving one row per CDR3 protein. The repertoire holds 710,000 or so distinct CDR3 sequences, with approximately 15% as singletons. The source of this sequence is a man aged 50 to 60 who received an inactivated influenza vaccine. The sample here was PBMCs from blood, taken about 12 days after vaccination. The chain uses TRBV6-2 or TRBV6-3 and TRBJ1-5, with a tentative D call TRBD1 (5 bases). The DNA for the CDR3 is TGTGCCAGCAGCCTATGGGGCCTCAATCAGCCCCAGCATTTT. It specifies CASSLWGLNQPQHF.